Listed below are T cell receptor beta chains from one sample, sequenced in a study of CD8 T cells in Susac syndrome. MiXCR was run by TCRdb on the immunoSEQ multiplex PCR reads, yielding one entry per CDR3 protein. The sample records approximately 210,000 distinct CDR3 sequences, approximately 94% being singletons. Sequencing was carried out using CD4+ T cells from PBMCs. The receptors were gathered from a human donor with Susac syndrome. The CDR3 runs from the conserved cysteine through the conserved F or W. D genes are given only for firm matches. Clone sizes are given selectively: once, few, many, or a class where the clone is expanded.

v_call: TRBV14; d_call: NA; j_call: TRBJ2-1; clone_size: NA; cdr3_nt: TGTGCCAGCAGCGGGACGCTTGGCAATGAGCAGTTCTTC; cdr3_aa: CASSGTLGNEQFF
v_call: TRBV5-1; d_call: TRBD2; j_call: TRBJ2-1; clone_size: NA; cdr3_nt: TGCGCCAGCAGCCCGGGGACTAGCGGGTACTATGAGCAGTTCTTC; cdr3_aa: CASSPGTSGYYEQFF
v_call: TRBV2; d_call: NA; j_call: TRBJ1-1; clone_size: once; cdr3_nt: TGTGCCAGCAGTGAAAGTTGGGAGGAAGCTTTCTTT; cdr3_aa: CASSESWEEAFF
v_call: TRBV4-3; d_call: NA; j_call: TRBJ1-2; clone_size: NA; cdr3_nt: TGCGCCAGCAGCCAAGAAACCCATAGCGGATATGGCTACACCTTC; cdr3_aa: CASSQETHSGYGYTF
v_call: TRBV20-1; d_call: NA; j_call: TRBJ2-7; clone_size: once; cdr3_nt: TGCAGTGCTAGAGGACCCGTCCAAATTGGCTACGAGCAGTACTTC; cdr3_aa: CSARGPVQIGYEQYF
v_call: TRBV20-1; d_call: NA; j_call: TRBJ1-1; clone_size: NA; cdr3_nt: TGCAGTGCTAGAGACCGTGGGGGCCGAAACACTGAAGCTTTCTTT; cdr3_aa: CSARDRGGRNTEAFF
v_call: TRBV5-4; d_call: NA; j_call: TRBJ1-6; clone_size: NA; cdr3_nt: TGTGCCAGCAGCCCCTATCGACAGGACCCCGATTCACCCCTCCACTTT; cdr3_aa: CASSPYRQDPDSPLHF
v_call: TRBV5-6; d_call: NA; j_call: TRBJ2-5; clone_size: NA; cdr3_nt: TGTGCCAGCACCCTAACATTACAAGAGACCCAGTACTTC; cdr3_aa: CASTLTLQETQYF
v_call: TRBV14; d_call: NA; j_call: TRBJ2-2; clone_size: NA; cdr3_nt: TGTGCCAGCAGCCAAGTTGCCGGGGCGAACACCGGGGAGCTGTTTTTT; cdr3_aa: CASSQVAGANTGELFF
v_call: TRBV28; d_call: TRBD2; j_call: TRBJ2-3; clone_size: NA; cdr3_nt: TGTGCCAGCAGTTCGCAGCGGGAAGAAGATACGCAGTATTTT; cdr3_aa: CASSSQREEDTQYF
v_call: TRBV18; d_call: TRBD2; j_call: TRBJ2-5; clone_size: NA; cdr3_nt: TGTGCCAGCCCCATAAAAGCTGCGGGGGAACAAGAGACCCAGTACTTC; cdr3_aa: CASPIKAAGEQETQYF
v_call: TRBV25-1; d_call: TRBD2; j_call: TRBJ2-4; clone_size: NA; cdr3_nt: TGTGCCAGCAGTGAAGTGGATAGCGGGGGGCTGGCCGGGAACATTCAGTACTTC; cdr3_aa: CASSEVDSGGLAGNIQYF
v_call: TRBV12-3/TRBV12-4; d_call: NA; j_call: TRBJ1-1; clone_size: NA; cdr3_nt: TGTGCCAGCAGTCCTACAGGGAGATGGAACACTGAAGCTTTCTTT; cdr3_aa: CASSPTGRWNTEAFF
v_call: TRBV18; d_call: NA; j_call: TRBJ2-3; clone_size: NA; cdr3_nt: TGTGCCAGCTCACCTTTCCGGGAGACGCAGTATTTT; cdr3_aa: CASSPFRETQYF
v_call: TRBV3-1; d_call: NA; j_call: TRBJ1-6; clone_size: NA; cdr3_nt: TGTGCACCGAGGGGATCACCCCTCCACTTT; cdr3_aa: CAPRGSPLHF
v_call: TRBV5-1; d_call: NA; j_call: TRBJ2-3; clone_size: once; cdr3_nt: TGCGCCAGCAGCTTAGCGGGTCAGCGAGGCACAGATACGCAGTATTTT; cdr3_aa: CASSLAGQRGTDTQYF
v_call: TRBV7-2; d_call: NA; j_call: TRBJ2-7; clone_size: NA; cdr3_nt: TGTGCCAGCAGCTTAGATAGGACCTCCTACGAGCAGTACTTC; cdr3_aa: CASSLDRTSYEQYF
v_call: TRBV9; d_call: NA; j_call: TRBJ1-4; clone_size: NA; cdr3_nt: TGTGCCAGCAGCGTAGACCCCCAGGGAGGTGAAAAACTGTTTTTT; cdr3_aa: CASSVDPQGGEKLFF
v_call: TRBV27; d_call: NA; j_call: TRBJ1-3; clone_size: NA; cdr3_nt: TGTGCCAGCAGTCCGACAGGCTCTGGAAACACCATATATTTT; cdr3_aa: CASSPTGSGNTIYF
v_call: TRBV11-2; d_call: TRBD1; j_call: TRBJ1-2; clone_size: NA; cdr3_nt: TGTGCCAGCAGTCTCCTGGGACAGTCTAACTATGGCTACACCTTC; cdr3_aa: CASSLLGQSNYGYTF
v_call: TRBV30; d_call: TRBD2; j_call: TRBJ2-3; clone_size: NA; cdr3_nt: TGTGCCTGGAGTGGATTAGCGGGGGGGCGGACAGATACGCAGTATTTT; cdr3_aa: CAWSGLAGGRTDTQYF
v_call: TRBV9; d_call: NA; j_call: TRBJ1-4; clone_size: NA; cdr3_nt: TGTGCCAGCAGCGTATCACCTAGGCCCGAAAAACTGTTTTTT; cdr3_aa: CASSVSPRPEKLFF
v_call: TRBV28; d_call: NA; j_call: TRBJ1-2; clone_size: NA; cdr3_nt: TGTGCCAGCAGTGAAAGCAGGGGTTTCTATGGCTACACCTTC; cdr3_aa: CASSESRGFYGYTF
v_call: TRBV4-3; d_call: NA; j_call: TRBJ2-1; clone_size: NA; cdr3_nt: TGCGCCAGCAGCCAAGGTGGTGGACCCCACAATGAGCAGTTCTTC; cdr3_aa: CASSQGGGPHNEQFF
v_call: TRBV4-3; d_call: NA; j_call: TRBJ1-2; clone_size: NA; cdr3_nt: TGCGCCAGCAGCCAAGAGGGGGGTTATGGCTACACCTTC; cdr3_aa: CASSQEGGYGYTF
v_call: TRBV6-2/TRBV6-3; d_call: NA; j_call: TRBJ1-6; clone_size: NA; cdr3_nt: TGTGCCAGCACCACCCCCGGGGGCTTTACGGGATCACCCCTCCACTTT; cdr3_aa: CASTTPGGFTGSPLHF
v_call: TRBV10-3; d_call: TRBD2; j_call: TRBJ2-1; clone_size: NA; cdr3_nt: TGTGCCATCAGTCCGTCAACTAGCGGGGGGGCCGAAGCGCAGTTCTTC; cdr3_aa: CAISPSTSGGAEAQFF
v_call: TRBV9; d_call: NA; j_call: TRBJ2-5; clone_size: NA; cdr3_nt: TGTGCCCTCGACCAGACCCAGTACTTC; cdr3_aa: CALDQTQYF
v_call: TRBV3-1; d_call: NA; j_call: TRBJ1-6; clone_size: NA; cdr3_nt: TGTGCCAGCAGCCAAGAAGAGCGGAGTTCACCCCTCCACTTT; cdr3_aa: CASSQEERSSPLHF
v_call: TRBV20-1; d_call: TRBD1; j_call: TRBJ2-5; clone_size: NA; cdr3_nt: TGCAGTGCTAGTGCCCCCGGGACAGGGGGCGGGGAGACCCAGTACTTC; cdr3_aa: CSASAPGTGGGETQYF
v_call: TRBV30; d_call: NA; j_call: TRBJ1-4; clone_size: NA; cdr3_nt: TGTGCCTGGAGTTGGGCGGACAATGAAAAACTGTTTTTT; cdr3_aa: CAWSWADNEKLFF
v_call: TRBV15; d_call: NA; j_call: TRBJ1-2; clone_size: NA; cdr3_nt: TGTGCCACCAGCAGAGGCGGAGATAACTATGGCTACACCTTC; cdr3_aa: CATSRGGDNYGYTF
v_call: TRBV18; d_call: NA; j_call: TRBJ2-2; clone_size: NA; cdr3_nt: TGTGCCAGCTCACCATTATCGCTACCCACCGGGGAGCTGTTTTTT; cdr3_aa: CASSPLSLPTGELFF
v_call: TRBV19; d_call: NA; j_call: TRBJ1-1; clone_size: few; cdr3_nt: TGTGCCAGTAGTGAGAGGGGGGGCACTGAAGCTTTCTTT; cdr3_aa: CASSERGGTEAFF
v_call: TRBV5-4; d_call: NA; j_call: TRBJ2-7; clone_size: NA; cdr3_nt: TGTGCCAGCAGCTTGAAGTCAGTAGCCCACCTAGGCTACGAGCAGTACTTC; cdr3_aa: CASSLKSVAHLGYEQYF
v_call: TRBV10-1; d_call: NA; j_call: TRBJ1-1; clone_size: NA; cdr3_nt: TGCGCCAGCACGAATCAGCGGGGGGGTGGCACTGAAGCTTTCTTT; cdr3_aa: CASTNQRGGGTEAFF
v_call: TRBV7-3; d_call: TRBD1; j_call: TRBJ2-3; clone_size: NA; cdr3_nt: TGTGCCAGCAGTTTCAAGGGGGCCAGCACAGATACGCAGTATTTT; cdr3_aa: CASSFKGASTDTQYF
v_call: TRBV12-3/TRBV12-4; d_call: NA; j_call: TRBJ2-5; clone_size: NA; cdr3_nt: TGTGCCAGCACCACCCTTGAGGCGGGCCGAGAGACCCAGTACTTC; cdr3_aa: CASTTLEAGRETQYF
v_call: TRBV7-9; d_call: NA; j_call: TRBJ2-1; clone_size: NA; cdr3_nt: TGTGCCAGCAGCTTCGGACCCCCGGGGGATGAGCAGTTCTTC; cdr3_aa: CASSFGPPGDEQFF
v_call: TRBV15; d_call: NA; j_call: TRBJ2-7; clone_size: few; cdr3_nt: TGTGCCACCAGCCTGGACAGCGCGACCTACGAGCAGTACTTC; cdr3_aa: CATSLDSATYEQYF
v_call: TRBV27; d_call: TRBD1; j_call: TRBJ2-7; clone_size: NA; cdr3_nt: TGTGCCAGCAGTTCCACAGGGGGGATTCCCTACGAGCAGTACTTC; cdr3_aa: CASSSTGGIPYEQYF
v_call: TRBV7-8; d_call: NA; j_call: TRBJ1-2; clone_size: NA; cdr3_nt: TGTGCCAGCAGCCCAGGACCAGGGTGGTCTAACTATGGCTACACCTTC; cdr3_aa: CASSPGPGWSNYGYTF
v_call: TRBV6-1; d_call: TRBD2; j_call: TRBJ2-1; clone_size: NA; cdr3_nt: TGTGCCAGCAGCCCCCAGCCACTAGCGGTCGATGAGCAGTTCTTC; cdr3_aa: CASSPQPLAVDEQFF
v_call: TRBV20-1; d_call: TRBD2; j_call: TRBJ2-3; clone_size: NA; cdr3_nt: TGCAGTGCTAGAGGTTATACTAGCGGCACAGATACGCAGTATTTT; cdr3_aa: CSARGYTSGTDTQYF
v_call: TRBV27; d_call: NA; j_call: TRBJ1-2; clone_size: NA; cdr3_nt: TGTGCCAGCAGGGGGCATATGGATTACACCTTC; cdr3_aa: CASRGHMDYTF
v_call: TRBV5-1; d_call: TRBD1; j_call: TRBJ1-4; clone_size: NA; cdr3_nt: TGCGCCAGCAGCCAGGGGGCGCAGGATGAAAAACTGTTTTTT; cdr3_aa: CASSQGAQDEKLFF
v_call: TRBV5-1; d_call: TRBD1; j_call: TRBJ2-7; clone_size: NA; cdr3_nt: TGCGCCAGCAGGTTATCCGGGACAGGATCCTACGAGCAGTACTTC; cdr3_aa: CASRLSGTGSYEQYF
v_call: TRBV14; d_call: NA; j_call: TRBJ1-1; clone_size: NA; cdr3_nt: TGTGCCAGCAGCCAAGATAGCGGGGCCAACACTGAAGCTTTCTTT; cdr3_aa: CASSQDSGANTEAFF
v_call: TRBV20-1; d_call: NA; j_call: TRBJ2-7; clone_size: NA; cdr3_nt: TGCAGTGCTGCCAGGGGTCCTTTCTACGAGCAGTACTTC; cdr3_aa: CSAARGPFYEQYF
v_call: TRBV3-1; d_call: NA; j_call: TRBJ1-1; clone_size: NA; cdr3_nt: TGTGCCAGTGGAGTACAGGGCCTCACTGAAGCTTTCTTT; cdr3_aa: CASGVQGLTEAFF
v_call: TRBV24-1; d_call: NA; j_call: TRBJ2-3; clone_size: few; cdr3_nt: TGTGCCACCAGTTCCCCGGGACCGAGGACAGATACGCAGTATTTT; cdr3_aa: CATSSPGPRTDTQYF
v_call: TRBV9; d_call: TRBD1; j_call: TRBJ1-1; clone_size: NA; cdr3_nt: TGTGCCAGCAGCGTAGAGGACAGGCGGGTTAGCGCTTTCTTT; cdr3_aa: CASSVEDRRVSAFF
v_call: TRBV21-1; d_call: NA; j_call: TRBJ2-3; clone_size: NA; cdr3_nt: TGTGCCAGCAGCCAAAAGAGCGGGGGCAGGGCAGATACGCAGTATTTT; cdr3_aa: CASSQKSGGRADTQYF
v_call: TRBV9; d_call: NA; j_call: TRBJ2-6; clone_size: NA; cdr3_nt: TGTGCCAGCAGCGGTGCAATGTACTCTGGGGCCAACGTCCTGACTTTC; cdr3_aa: CASSGAMYSGANVLTF
v_call: TRBV20-1; d_call: NA; j_call: TRBJ1-1; clone_size: NA; cdr3_nt: TGCAGTGCTAGAGATGGCTTGGGGGGGACTGAAGCTTTCTTT; cdr3_aa: CSARDGLGGTEAFF
v_call: TRBV11-2; d_call: NA; j_call: TRBJ2-6; clone_size: NA; cdr3_nt: TGTGCCAGCAGCTTAGGAGCCATCAACGTCCTCCTGACTTTC; cdr3_aa: CASSLGAINVLLTF
v_call: TRBV25-1; d_call: NA; j_call: TRBJ1-1; clone_size: NA; cdr3_nt: TGTGCCAGCCGTCTGGGGCTGAACACTGAAGCTTTCTTT; cdr3_aa: CASRLGLNTEAFF
v_call: TRBV29-1; d_call: NA; j_call: TRBJ2-3; clone_size: NA; cdr3_nt: TGCAGCGTTTTCTCCAGGGCGACTAGCACAGATACGCAGTATTTT; cdr3_aa: CSVFSRATSTDTQYF
v_call: TRBV20-1; d_call: NA; j_call: TRBJ1-1; clone_size: NA; cdr3_nt: TGCAGTGCATCGACAGCGCGCAGTGAAGCTTTCTTT; cdr3_aa: CSASTARSEAFF